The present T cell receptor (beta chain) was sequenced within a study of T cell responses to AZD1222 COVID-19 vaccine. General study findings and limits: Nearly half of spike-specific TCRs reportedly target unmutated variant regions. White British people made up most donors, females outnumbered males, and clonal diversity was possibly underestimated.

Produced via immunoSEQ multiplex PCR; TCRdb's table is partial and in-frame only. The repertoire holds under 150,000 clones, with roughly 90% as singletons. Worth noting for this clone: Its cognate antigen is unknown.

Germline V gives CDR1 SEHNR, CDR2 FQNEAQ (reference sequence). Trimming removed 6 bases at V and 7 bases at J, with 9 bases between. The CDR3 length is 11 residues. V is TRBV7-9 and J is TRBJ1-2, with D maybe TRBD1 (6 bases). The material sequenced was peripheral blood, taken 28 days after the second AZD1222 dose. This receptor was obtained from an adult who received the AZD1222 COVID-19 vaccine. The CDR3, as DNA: TGTGCCAGCAGATCAGGGGTTGGCTACACCTTC. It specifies CASRSGVGYTF.